The TCR beta chain described here comes from a study of type 1 regulatory T cells. About the study: An in vitro protocol generated T-allo10, a Tr1-enriched, alloantigen-specific CD4 T cell product.

Each CDR3 protein gets one entry after TCRdb re-called the reads with MiXCR. The sample holds under 20,000 distinct CDR3 sequences, roughly a tenth seen once. By its share, this clonotype is medium-sized. Trimming took 5 bases from V and 10 from J; bases not matched to a gene: 5. Looked up from germline, CDR1 is SGHNT and CDR2 is YENEEA. There are 14 residues in the CDR3. The sample consisted of CD4+ T cells, either the whole sample or a sorted fraction (not recorded which). The TCR originated in a human donor in good health. The chain employs TRBV11-3 and TRBJ2-1, with 13 nucleotides matching TRBD2. Here the CDR3 reads CASSHGLAGVEQFF. The DNA for the CDR3 is TGTGCCAGCAGCCACGGACTAGCGGGAGTCGAGCAGTTCTTC.